A selection of T cell receptor beta chains follows, all from one sample in a study of cytomegalovirus exposure and HLA in healthy donors. Clones were read by immunoSEQ multiplex PCR, and TCRdb kept only the in-frame ones, dropping some. The data contain 29,000 or so clones, roughly 60% of them seen just once; the ten biggest clones take up roughly 42%. Sequencing was done on a sample of PBMCs. These receptor sequences come from a male donor in good health and CMV-seropositive. The CDR3 runs from the conserved cysteine through the conserved F or W. A D gene is named only where the DNA matches it firmly. Only part of the rows carry a size: once, few, many, or a class if the clone is expanded.

DNA: TGTGCCAGCAGTTTTCGGGACAGGTCTCGACTGTTTTTT; CDR3: CASSFRDRSRLFF; J: TRBJ1-4; D: TRBD1; V: TRBV28; size: few
DNA: TGTGCCAGCAGCCCCTTGACAGCCATGAACACTGAAGCTTTCTTT; CDR3: CASSPLTAMNTEAFF; J: TRBJ1-1; D: NA; V: TRBV9; size: NA
DNA: TGTGCCACCAGCAGAGATCAGCAGGGAGCTTTCTTT; CDR3: CATSRDQQGAFF; J: TRBJ1-1; D: NA; V: TRBV15; size: NA
DNA: TGTGCCAGTAACGGGAGGGCCGGTTCCTACGAGCAGTACTTC; CDR3: CASNGRAGSYEQYF; J: TRBJ2-7; D: TRBD2; V: TRBV19; size: NA
DNA: TGTGCCAGCAGTTACGTACACGCTGGTTACAATGAGCAGTTCTTC; CDR3: CASSYVHAGYNEQFF; J: TRBJ2-1; D: NA; V: TRBV6-5; size: few
DNA: TGTGCCAGCAGTTGGGGACAGGCAGTTTCTGAAGCTTTCTTT; CDR3: CASSWGQAVSEAFF; J: TRBJ1-1; D: TRBD1; V: TRBV27; size: NA
DNA: TGTGCCAGTAAGGACAGGAACACTGAAGCTTTCTTT; CDR3: CASKDRNTEAFF; J: TRBJ1-1; D: NA; V: TRBV27; size: NA
DNA: TGTGCCAGCAGTGACTCAGGGGGGAACACCGGGGAGCTGTTTTTT; CDR3: CASSDSGGNTGELFF; J: TRBJ2-2; D: NA; V: TRBV6-4; size: few
DNA: TGTGCCAGCAGTTACCGGGACAGAGGCTATGGCTACACCTTC; CDR3: CASSYRDRGYGYTF; J: TRBJ1-2; D: TRBD1; V: TRBV6-5; size: NA
DNA: TGTGCCAGCAGCTTTACAGGGGGCAGGACTGAAGCTTTCTTT; CDR3: CASSFTGGRTEAFF; J: TRBJ1-1; D: TRBD1; V: TRBV13; size: NA
DNA: TGTGCCAGCAGTTACGGGGCACCCTATAGCAATCAGCCCCAGCATTTT; CDR3: CASSYGAPYSNQPQHF; J: TRBJ1-5; D: NA; V: TRBV6-5; size: NA
DNA: TGTGCCACCAGCAGAGTAGCAGAAGCCGAGCAGTACTTC; CDR3: CATSRVAEAEQYF; J: TRBJ2-7; D: NA; V: TRBV15; size: once
DNA: TGTGCCAGCAGCTTAGCGGCTAGCACAGATACGCAGTATTTT; CDR3: CASSLAASTDTQYF; J: TRBJ2-3; D: NA; V: TRBV7-6; size: NA
DNA: TGTGCCAGTACGGAAAGGGCCAGGGCGAATGAAGCTTTCTTT; CDR3: CASTERARANEAFF; J: TRBJ1-1; D: NA; V: TRBV19; size: NA
DNA: TGCGCCAGCAGCGAGGTGGGCACAGATACGCAGTATTTT; CDR3: CASSEVGTDTQYF; J: TRBJ2-3; D: NA; V: TRBV5-1; size: few
DNA: TGTGCCAGCAGCAGAAAGGACAGCCTCAATGAGCAGTTCTTC; CDR3: CASSRKDSLNEQFF; J: TRBJ2-1; D: NA; V: TRBV7-3; size: NA
DNA: TGTGCCAGCAGCTTAGATCGGGCGGGGCGGAAGTTCTTC; CDR3: CASSLDRAGRKFF; J: TRBJ2-1; D: NA; V: TRBV7-9; size: NA
DNA: TGTGCCAGCAGTTACCCAGACAGGCTGACTAACTATGGCTACACCTTC; CDR3: CASSYPDRLTNYGYTF; J: TRBJ1-2; D: NA; V: TRBV28; size: NA
DNA: TGCAGTGCTCAGTTCGGGGCTTTCTTT; CDR3: CSAQFGAFF; J: TRBJ1-1; D: NA; V: TRBV20-1; size: NA
DNA: TGTGCCAGCAGCGTAGAGGGGGTGGGGTGGAGGGGCTACACCTTC; CDR3: CASSVEGVGWRGYTF; J: TRBJ1-2; D: NA; V: TRBV9; size: NA
DNA: TGTGCCAGCAGCCCTTTTGGACAGTCCCAGCATTTT; CDR3: CASSPFGQSQHF; J: TRBJ1-5; D: NA; V: TRBV7-2; size: NA
DNA: TGTGCCAGCAATTCACAGGGTTTTGACTATGGCTACACCTTC; CDR3: CASNSQGFDYGYTF; J: TRBJ1-2; D: NA; V: TRBV6-1; size: NA
DNA: TGTGCCAGCAGCTCGCGACAGATTGCTGACTATGGCTACACCTTC; CDR3: CASSSRQIADYGYTF; J: TRBJ1-2; D: NA; V: TRBV11-2; size: NA
DNA: TGTGCCAGTACGAAGGACAGAACCTACAATGAGCAGTTCTTC; CDR3: CASTKDRTYNEQFF; J: TRBJ2-1; D: NA; V: TRBV19; size: NA
DNA: TGCGCCAGCAGCTTGTCGAACGCAGCGAGGTTCACGGAGACCCAGTACTTC; CDR3: CASSLSNAARFTETQYF; J: TRBJ2-5; D: NA; V: TRBV5-1; size: many
DNA: TGCGCCAGCAGCTTGGCTCTCTACGAGCAGTACTTC; CDR3: CASSLALYEQYF; J: TRBJ2-7; D: NA; V: TRBV5-1; size: NA
DNA: TGTGCCAGCAGGTATGACTACCACGAGCAGTACTTC; CDR3: CASRYDYHEQYF; J: TRBJ2-7; D: NA; V: TRBV6-1; size: NA
DNA: TGTGCCTGGAGCGCTGGACAGTCCCTCAATCAGCCCCAGCATTTT; CDR3: CAWSAGQSLNQPQHF; J: TRBJ1-5; D: NA; V: TRBV30; size: NA
DNA: TGTGCTAGCAGCCCGGGACAGGGGGCGAGGAATGAGCAGTTCTTC; CDR3: CASSPGQGARNEQFF; J: TRBJ2-1; D: TRBD1; V: TRBV7-7; size: few
DNA: TGTGCCAGCAGTTGCCGGGACACCCGAATCTACGAGCAGTACTTC; CDR3: CASSCRDTRIYEQYF; J: TRBJ2-7; D: NA; V: TRBV6-7; size: many
DNA: TGTGCCAGCAGCTTGGCAGCCGGGAGGGTCCCACGCTACACCTTC; CDR3: CASSLAAGRVPRYTF; J: TRBJ1-2; D: NA; V: TRBV5-4; size: once
DNA: TGTGCCAGCAGCTTCGGGGACACTGAAGCTTTCTTT; CDR3: CASSFGDTEAFF; J: TRBJ1-1; D: NA; V: TRBV7-9; size: NA
DNA: TGTGCCAGCAGCGTTTCAGGGGGGACTGGGGCCAACGTCCTGACTTTC; CDR3: CASSVSGGTGANVLTF; J: TRBJ2-6; D: NA; V: TRBV9; size: few
DNA: TGTGCCAGCAGTGAAGCCTACAGCTCTGGAAACACCATATATTTT; CDR3: CASSEAYSSGNTIYF; J: TRBJ1-3; D: NA; V: TRBV6-1; size: NA
DNA: TGTGCCAGCAGCTTGGAGGACAGGGGGTTGAGTGAGCAGTACTTC; CDR3: CASSLEDRGLSEQYF; J: TRBJ2-7; D: TRBD1; V: TRBV5-5; size: NA
DNA: TGTGCCAACCAGCGGGGCGCTGGGGCCAACGTCCTGACTTTC; CDR3: CANQRGAGANVLTF; J: TRBJ2-6; D: TRBD2; V: TRBV27; size: NA
DNA: TGTGCCTGGAAGCGGGCAGGTCGTGAAGCTTTCTTT; CDR3: CAWKRAGREAFF; J: TRBJ1-1; D: NA; V: TRBV30; size: NA
DNA: TGTGCCAGCAGCTTAGGACTCAAGGGGGATACGCAGTATTTT; CDR3: CASSLGLKGDTQYF; J: TRBJ2-3; D: NA; V: TRBV13; size: NA
DNA: TGTGCCAGCAGCTCCTCCCCAGATACGCAGTATTTT; CDR3: CASSSSPDTQYF; J: TRBJ2-3; D: NA; V: TRBV7-2; size: NA
DNA: TGTGCCAGCAAATTGACTGATCTCATCAATCAGCCCCAGCATTTT; CDR3: CASKLTDLINQPQHF; J: TRBJ1-5; D: NA; V: TRBV6-5; size: NA
DNA: TGTGCCAGCAGCTCACCGGGGAGAGCCGCAGATACGCAGTATTTT; CDR3: CASSSPGRAADTQYF; J: TRBJ2-3; D: NA; V: TRBV7-2; size: NA